Listed here are 16 T cell receptor beta chains from one sample, sequenced in a study of T cells in Graves' hyperthyroidism and ophthalmopathy. RNA transcripts yielded amplified TCR beta CDR3 regions. The TCR CDR3 was amplified in a first-round RT-PCR using the HTBI primer set. One entry per CDR3 protein, called by TCRdb with MiXCR from the multiplex PCR reads. The table includes 300,000 to 500,000 distinct CDR3 sequences, over 11% detected once. Material for sequencing was blood. Every receptor here comes from a man aged 45-65 years with Graves' ophthalmopathy.

This clonotype was recorded many times. This chain joins TRBV5-6 and TRBJ2-1; 7 bases match TRBD2. Germline values: CDR1 SGHDT, CDR2 YYEEEE. V lost 7 bases, J lost 4 bases, and 14 bases stayed unmatched. The CDR3 loop spans 16 amino acids. The CDR3 DNA is TGTGCCAGCTTCTCAGGGAGGGATGTACCGTACAATGAGCAGTTCTTC. Translating gives CASFSGRDVPYNEQFF.

This clonotype was counted ten times or more. The chain links TRBV3-1 to TRBJ2-7; TRBD1 or TRBD2 may be the D gene (5 bases each). The CDR3 is 14 amino acids. CDR1 LGHDT and CDR2 YNNKEL come from the germline V gene (reference sequence). V was clipped by 3 bases and J by 6 bases, with 15 bases between them. CDR3 sequence: CASSQGVNQPEQYF. In DNA form, the CDR3 reads TGTGCCAGCAGCCAGGGGGTCAACCAACCCGAGCAGTACTTC.

This clonotype was seen ten or more times. This chain uses TRBV20-1 with TRBJ2-7, with a weak D call TRBD1 (5 bases). Trimming cost V 3 bases and J 2 bases, with 11 bases left between them. CDR3 length equals 13 residues. CDR1 DFQATT and CDR2 SNEGSKA come from the germline V gene (reference sequence). The CDR3 loop is CSARVQGPYEQYF. DNA of the CDR3: TGCAGTGCTAGGGTTCAGGGTCCCTACGAGCAGTACTTC.

This clonotype was observed a handful of times. This rearrangement joins TRBV29-1 to TRBJ2-7; 10 bases line up with TRBD2. V was clipped by 6 bases and J by 7 bases; unmatched bases: 24. This CDR3 has 18 amino acids. Looked up from germline, CDR1 is SQVTM and CDR2 is ANQGSEA. The CDR3 DNA reads TGCAGCGTGCCCCGGGGGAGCAGGGCTAGCGGGAGTGGTACTGAGCAGTACTTC. It codes for CSVPRGSRASGSGTEQYF.

This clonotype was observed at least ten times. The chain links TRBV6-5 to TRBJ2-2; 8 bases map to TRBD1. Germline values: CDR1 MNHEY, CDR2 SVGAGI. The CDR3 runs to 16 residues. With V trimmed by 0 bases and J by 5 bases, 5 bases remained unmatched. CDR3 protein: CASSYSPGGRTGELFF. DNA of the CDR3: TGTGCCAGCAGTTACTCTCCAGGGGGCCGTACCGGGGAGCTGTTTTTT.

The chain combines TRBV27 with TRBJ2-5, with D possibly matching TRBD1 (5 bases). V dropped 7 bases and J dropped 2 bases, with 17 bases sitting between them. Germline CDR1 MNHEY, CDR2 SMNVEV (reference sequence). This CDR3 is built from 15 residues. CDR3 nucleotide sequence: TGTGCCAGCAACCCATCTACAGGTGGGCAAGAGACCCAGTACTTC. It is translated as CASNPSTGGQETQYF.

A word on this clonotype: A much larger clone lies a single base off, so this may be a read error. The rearrangement uses TRBV6-1 and TRBJ2-7; no reliable D call. Germline V lookup: CDR1 MNHNS, CDR2 SASEGT. The CDR3 runs to 13 residues. The ends were cut back, 5 bases at V and 3 bases at J, with 11 bases in the middle. CDR3 residues: CASSPASRYEQYF. CDR3 sequence (DNA): TGTGCCAGCAGTCCCGCGAGCCGCTACGAGCAGTACTTC.

This clonotype was detected only a few times. The chain employs TRBV12-3 or TRBV12-4 and TRBJ1-2; TRBD1 aligns across 10 bases. The CDR3 totals 13 residues. The trim removed 6 bases at V and 5 bases at J, leaving 3 bases unmatched. CDR3 in amino acids: CASRQGQGYGYTF. The CDR3 DNA reads as TGTGCCAGCAGACAGGGACAGGGGTATGGCTACACCTTC.

This clonotype has a handful of counts. This chain uses TRBV24-1 with TRBJ2-3, with TRBD2 identical over 9 bases. The CDR3 is 15 residues long. Germline-derived CDR1 and CDR2 are KGHDR and SFDVKD. V shed 5 bases, J shed 4 bases, and the junction held 6 bases outside the gene matches. The CDR3 DNA follows: TGTGCCACCAGTGCCGGCGGGGGGGGCTCAGATACGCAGTATTTT. This sequence encodes CATSAGGGGSDTQYF.

Only one count was recorded for this clonotype. The chain combines TRBV6-5 with TRBJ2-1, with 8 bases identical to TRBD2. CDR3 length: 17 residues. Trimming at V came to 1 base and at J to 4 bases, leaving 9 bases not matched to a gene. Germline V gene lookup returns CDR1 MNHEY and CDR2 SVGAGI. As DNA, the CDR3 is TGTGCCAGCAGTTACTTAATAGCGGGGTACCAATACAATGAGCAGTTCTTC. Encoded protein: CASSYLIAGYQYNEQFF.

This clonotype was observed many times. The V gene is TRBV6-1, the J gene TRBJ1-5; D remains unclear. This CDR3 is built from 13 residues. Germline CDR1 reads MNHNS; CDR2 reads SASEGT. The V gene lost 7 bases and the J gene lost 4 bases, with 11 bases spanning the gap. CDR3 region: CASNRVGNQPQHF. In DNA form, the CDR3 reads TGTGCCAGCAATCGGGTAGGAAATCAGCCCCAGCATTTT.

This clonotype was counted a few times. The CDR3 DNA is TGTGCCAGCAGTGGGGGACAGGGCGGTATCACCGGGGAGCTGTTTTTT. Amino acid sequence: CASSGGQGGITGELFF. The chain links TRBV12-3 or TRBV12-4 to TRBJ2-2; TRBD1 matches 9 bases. J gave up 4 bases and V 5 bases, and 8 bases lay outside the gene matches. The length of the CDR3 is 16 residues.

This clonotype was recorded many times. This chain links TRBV7-3 with TRBJ2-1; 7 nucleotides align to TRBD2. Germline CDR1 and CDR2: SGHTA and FQGTGA. The CDR3 covers 14 residues. Germline trimming cut 4 bases from V and 7 bases from J; bases unmatched to any gene: 7. In nucleotides, the CDR3 is TGTGCCAGCAGCTCGGGCGGGAGCATAAATGAGCAGTTCTTC. Amino acid sequence: CASSSGGSINEQFF.

The rearrangement uses TRBV7-3 and TRBJ2-3; 7 bases match TRBD2. CDR1 and CDR2 (germline): SGHTA, FQGTGA. V lost 5 bases to trimming and J lost 3 bases; unmatched junction nucleotides: 14. This CDR3 spans 17 amino acids. Here the CDR3 DNA reads TGTGCCAGCAGCGCCCAACCTAGCGGTCCTAAGACAGATACGCAGTATTTT. Its protein is CASSAQPSGPKTDTQYF.

This clonotype has just a few counts. V gene TRBV14 combines with J gene TRBJ2-1; TRBD2 aligns across 9 bases. After removal of 4 bases from V and 0 bases from J, the junction contained 13 bases not matched to a gene. This CDR3 spans 19 amino acids. The germline CDR1 and CDR2 sequences are SGHDN and FVKESK. The CDR3 sequence: CASSRGLASTISSYNEQFF. The DNA for the CDR3 is TGTGCCAGCAGCCGGGGACTAGCTTCAACTATCAGCTCCTACAATGAGCAGTTCTTC.

This clonotype appeared many times. The genes are TRBV12-3 or TRBV12-4 and TRBJ2-3; TRBD1 matches at 9 bases. The CDR3 spans 15 residues. V lost 5 bases, J lost 2 bases, and 5 bases stayed unmatched. The CDR3 loop reads CASSVDRGNTDTQYF. The CDR3 DNA is TGTGCCAGCAGTGTAGACAGGGGGAACACAGATACGCAGTATTTT.